This T cell receptor beta chain was sequenced during a study of cytomegalovirus exposure and HLA in healthy donors. The CDR3 consists of 16 residues. CDR1 is KGHSH and CDR2 is LQKENI in the germline V gene. V was shortened by 1 base and J by 4 bases, with 11 bases between the two germline ends. Researchers ran the PCR with 60 Vbeta and 13 Jbeta primers. Assay: immunoSEQ multiplex PCR; the TCRdb copy retains only in-frame clones and omits some. The sample holds more than 80,000 clones, roughly 70% seen once. Input material: PBMCs. This rearrangement joins TRBV18 to TRBJ1-6; possibly TRBD1 for D (6 bases). The TCR originated in a male donor in good health and CMV-seropositive. For the CDR3, the DNA is TGTGCCAGCTCACCACGGCACAGGGTTTATAATTCACCCCTCCACTTT. This translates into CASSPRHRVYNSPLHF.